A selection of T cell receptor beta chains follows, all from one sample in a study of identical twins. TCRdb called the 5' RACE reads again in MiXCR, with one record for every CDR3 protein. The sample gives about 190,000 distinct CDR3 sequences, approximately 16% of which show up once; 35% to 50% is in the top ten. This same sample was also taken into another study, of T cells expressing NK-cell markers.

The source material was CD8+ T cells sorted from blood. The receptor set was obtained from a woman aged 18-29 years in good health. CDR3s include the opening cysteine and the closing phenylalanine or tryptophan. The D gene is left open where the match is weak. Size values are once, few and many counts, or a class for expanded clones, and some rows have none.

clone size	D gene	V gene	CDR3 length	J gene	CDR3 protein
many	.	TRBV7-8	13	TRBJ2-7	CASSFSRSYEQYF
many	.	TRBV5-5	14	TRBJ2-7	CASSLDVSSYEQYF
.	.	TRBV7-8	14	TRBJ1-5	CASSLLSSNQPQHF
many	.	TRBV7-2	15	TRBJ2-7	CASSHPAGSLYEQYF
.	TRBD1	TRBV29-1	16	TRBJ1-1	CSVEARGNTGVTEAFF
few	.	TRBV7-6	17	TRBJ2-3	CASSHPRSRSSTDTQYF
once	.	TRBV11-2	15	TRBJ2-7	CASSFGRTGAYEQYF
few	.	TRBV7-9	14	TRBJ2-5	CASRQQGFDETQYF
.	.	TRBV7-9	15	TRBJ2-5	CASSLLGGSEETQYF
many	.	TRBV12-3/TRBV12-4	11	TRBJ2-1	CASSSNNEQFF
few	TRBD1	TRBV12-3/TRBV12-4	12	TRBJ1-5	CASSLGTGIKHF
few	TRBD2	TRBV9	16	TRBJ2-7	CASSAGLAEGSYEQYF
.	TRBD1	TRBV5-3	10	TRBJ2-5	CARSSLRQGF
.	TRBD2	TRBV5-1	17	TRBJ2-1	CASSLGLAGVSYNEQFF
few	.	TRBV3-1	15	TRBJ2-7	CASSQAPYERYEQYF
.	.	TRBV7-9	13	TRBJ2-1	CASSSERYNEQFF
few	.	TRBV7-8	14	TRBJ2-7	CASSLVGSGDEQYF
many	.	TRBV20-1	13	TRBJ1-1	CSARDLVNTEAFF
once	.	TRBV27	13	TRBJ1-2	CASSFVGDYGYTF
.	.	TRBV12-5	17	TRBJ2-5	CASGLVPLGMYQETQYF
many	.	TRBV12-3/TRBV12-4	11	TRBJ1-3	CASSLLDTIYF
few	.	TRBV29-1	13	TRBJ2-2	CSVLAENTGELFF
.	.	TRBV10-2	11	TRBJ2-7	CASTSNYEQYF
.	.	TRBV20-1	13	TRBJ1-1	CSAGDSMKTEAFF
.	.	TRBV4-1	16	TRBJ2-7	CASSPGPFDGSYEQYF
few	.	TRBV20-1	16	TRBJ2-7	CSARDRLWESSYEQYF
few	.	TRBV27	13	TRBJ2-5	CASRLTASRTQYF
few	.	TRBV12-3/TRBV12-4	12	TRBJ1-1	CASSSGLNQAFF
.	.	TRBV4-3	13	TRBJ2-7	CASSQDRGYEQYF
few	TRBD2	TRBV30	14	TRBJ2-7	CAWTGLAGTLEQYF
.	TRBD2	TRBV7-9	15	TRBJ2-2	CANPSGSVGTGELFF
few	.	TRBV7-8	11	TRBJ2-5	CASSHRETQYF
.	TRBD2	TRBV6-1	16	TRBJ2-1	CASSGLAGGVYNEQFF
.	TRBD2	TRBV5-1	17	TRBJ2-3	CASSLGELAGGPDTQYF
.	.	TRBV12-3/TRBV12-4	11	TRBJ2-4	CASSLLNIQYF
.	.	TRBV29-1	12	TRBJ2-2	CSVEAGSGELFF
.	.	TRBV11-2	16	TRBJ2-7	CASSLSGLGDLYEQYF
.	TRBD2	TRBV12-3/TRBV12-4	17	TRBJ2-1	CASRGLAGPSSYNEQFF
.	.	TRBV11-2	13	TRBJ2-5	CASSLVTGETQYF
.	.	TRBV7-8	13	TRBJ2-1	CASSLAGDNEQFF
few	.	TRBV2	15	TRBJ2-2	CASSERDTRTGELFF
.	.	TRBV4-1	16	TRBJ2-1	CASSLIGLASYNEQFF
.	.	TRBV27	12	TRBJ1-2	CASVGAGYGYTF
.	.	TRBV9	14	TRBJ1-2	CASSVGAADHGYTF
.	.	TRBV5-6	14	TRBJ2-4	CASRGSDSKNIQYF
.	TRBD1	TRBV29-1	15	TRBJ1-1	CSVERPRTGNTEAFF
.	.	TRBV13	14	TRBJ2-7	CASSHGTESYEQYF
.	.	TRBV7-9	12	TRBJ2-1	CASSSFSDEQFF
few	TRBD1	TRBV5-1	15	TRBJ2-7	CASSLLGTGPYEQYF
few	.	TRBV29-1	13	TRBJ1-2	CSVRIRPFYGYTF
.	TRBD1	TRBV11-3	15	TRBJ2-7	CASRRAGQGSYEQYF
.	.	TRBV12-3/TRBV12-4	15	TRBJ2-6	CASSLGYSGANVLTF
once	TRBD1	TRBV12-3/TRBV12-4	14	TRBJ1-5	CASKRRGDSQPQHF